This TCR beta chain was identified in a study of response to subunit inactivated influenza vaccine. This clonotype was seen a handful of times. Its antigen is undetermined. Study-wide results and caveats: It was the authors' suggestion that each seasonal influenza vaccination recruits few new T cells.

TCRdb re-analysed the RT-PCR reads in MiXCR, keeping a single row per CDR3 protein. This table holds some 500,000 distinct CDR3 sequences, more than 15% found once. The CDR3 totals 14 residues. The V end lost 3 bases, the J end lost 5 bases, and 13 bases lay between the germline ends. Germline V lookup: CDR1 ENHRY, CDR2 SYGVKD. The sequence came from a man between 50 and 75 years old who received an inactivated influenza vaccine. Specimen: CD4+ T cells sorted from PBMCs, collected around 25 months after vaccination. V gene TRBV10-3 combines with J gene TRBJ1-2; D possibly corresponds to TRBD1 (5 bases). The DNA for the CDR3 is TGTGCCATCAGTGAAAATGGGGGGGAGTATGGCTACACCTTC. The encoded protein is CAISENGGEYGYTF.